Listed below are T cell receptor beta chains from one sample, sequenced in a study of blood T cell repertoires in COVID-19. TCRdb's copy holds only in-frame clones and misses some; the assay was immunoSEQ multiplex PCR. The top ten clones hold less than 8.5% of a sample with a few hundred thousand clones, around 84% of them seen once. Specimen: PBMCs or T cells enriched from blood (not recorded which). The receptors were sampled from a woman aged 45-60 years who had been exposed to COVID-19. CDR3s include the opening cysteine and the closing phenylalanine or tryptophan. The D gene is left open where the match is weak. Expanded clones are given a class, and other clones once, few, many or no size at all.

d_gene,abundance,v_gene,j_gene,CDR3aa,CDR3nt
.,.,TRBV6-2/TRBV6-3,TRBJ1-1,CASSYYRVTGLNTEAFF,TGTGCCAGCAGTTACTACAGGGTGACAGGATTAAACACTGAAGCTTTCTTT
.,.,TRBV28,TRBJ1-1,CASSLGGRGDVEAFF,TGTGCCAGCAGTTTAGGGGGCAGGGGAGACGTAGAAGCTTTCTTT
.,few,TRBV6-1,TRBJ1-2,CASSEITTNYGYTF,TGTGCCAGCAGTGAGATAACAACTAACTATGGCTACACCTTC
TRBD2,.,TRBV4-2,TRBJ2-2,CASSQESRSRDYGNTGELFF,TGTGCCAGCAGCCAAGAATCCCGCTCCCGGGACTACGGAAACACCGGGGAGCTGTTTTTT
TRBD1,.,TRBV29-1,TRBJ1-2,CSVTGGKSYGYTF,TGCAGCGTTACAGGGGGCAAGAGCTATGGCTACACCTTC
TRBD1,once,TRBV13,TRBJ2-7,CASSLGDRVRYF,TGTGCCAGCAGCTTAGGGGACAGGGTGCGGTACTTC
.,.,TRBV5-1,TRBJ2-1,CASSLEGTRSSNEQFF,TGCGCCAGCAGCTTGGAAGGGACTCGAAGTAGCAATGAGCAGTTCTTC
.,.,TRBV5-6,TRBJ1-4,CASSSQDSPNEKLFF,TGTGCCAGCAGCTCGCAGGACAGTCCTAATGAAAAACTGTTTTTT
TRBD1,.,TRBV28,TRBJ2-3,CASSTDRTQYF,TGTGCCAGCAGTACGGACAGGACGCAGTATTTT
.,.,TRBV2,TRBJ2-2,CASSDLQPGMNTGELFF,TGTGCCAGCAGTGACCTACAGCCTGGAATGAACACCGGGGAGCTGTTTTTT
TRBD1,once,TRBV19,TRBJ2-3,CASTQGAKDTQYF,TGTGCCAGTACCCAGGGGGCGAAAGATACGCAGTATTTT
.,.,TRBV29-1,TRBJ1-5,CSVRGGPNQPQHF,TGCAGCGTTAGGGGGGGGCCTAATCAGCCCCAGCATTTT
TRBD1,.,TRBV5-1,TRBJ2-7,CASSLRTGGDEQYF,TGCGCCAGCAGCTTGCGGACAGGAGGTGACGAGCAGTACTTC
TRBD1,.,TRBV5-4,TRBJ2-2,CATHTGVGTGELFF,TGTGCCACCCATACAGGGGTAGGGACCGGGGAGCTGTTTTTT
.,.,TRBV2,TRBJ2-2,CASSGTDTGELFF,TGTGCCAGCAGTGGAACGGACACCGGGGAGCTGTTTTTT
TRBD1,.,TRBV10-2,TRBJ1-2,CASTGDRNYGYTF,TGCGCCAGCACCGGGGACAGGAACTATGGCTACACCTTC
.,.,TRBV12-3/TRBV12-4,TRBJ1-5,CASSLGGAQPQHF,TGTGCCAGCAGTTTAGGAGGCGCGCAGCCCCAGCATTTT
.,.,TRBV19,TRBJ1-1,CASSILTRSEAFF,TGTGCCAGTAGTATCCTGACAAGGTCTGAAGCTTTCTTT
TRBD1,once,TRBV24-1,TRBJ2-1,CATSDRTGKINEQFF,TGTGCCACCAGTGATCGGACAGGGAAAATAAATGAGCAGTTCTTC
.,once,TRBV12-3/TRBV12-4,TRBJ2-2,CASSHHGTGELFF,TGTGCCAGCAGCCATCACGGTACCGGGGAGCTGTTTTTT
.,.,TRBV18,TRBJ1-1,CASSPGGHMNTEAFF,TGTGCCAGCTCACCGGGTGGGCACATGAACACTGAAGCTTTCTTT
TRBD2,.,TRBV11-2,TRBJ2-7,CASSLDGRGFREQYF,TGTGCCAGCAGCTTAGATGGGCGGGGGTTTCGCGAGCAGTACTTC
.,.,TRBV18,TRBJ2-5,CASSEQETQYF,TGTGCCAGCTCCGAGCAAGAGACCCAGTACTTC
TRBD1,.,TRBV6-6,TRBJ1-2,CASSPGQTNYGYTF,TGTGCCAGCAGTCCGGGACAGACTAACTATGGCTACACCTTC
.,.,TRBV4-2,TRBJ1-2,CASSQEASGNTNYGYTF,TGTGCCAGCAGCCAAGAAGCGTCGGGGAATACTAACTATGGCTACACCTTC
.,.,TRBV10-3,TRBJ1-5,CAISENSGMGNQPQHF,TGTGCCATCAGTGAGAATTCGGGGATGGGCAATCAGCCCCAGCATTTT
TRBD1,.,TRBV19,TRBJ1-5,CASSIRTGVGQPQHF,TGTGCCAGTAGTATAAGGACAGGGGTTGGTCAGCCCCAGCATTTT
.,few,TRBV19,TRBJ1-2,CAGSIGANYGYTF,TGTGCCGGGAGCATCGGGGCTAACTATGGCTACACCTTC
.,.,TRBV19,TRBJ1-3,CASSLAHGNTIYF,TGTGCCAGTAGTTTGGCCCATGGAAACACCATATATTTT
TRBD1,once,TRBV11-2,TRBJ1-6,CASSFRGQGLSPLHF,TGTGCCAGCAGCTTTAGAGGACAGGGGCTTTCACCCCTCCACTTT
TRBD2,.,TRBV7-2,TRBJ2-5,CASSLRTSGGARQETQYF,TGTGCCAGCAGCTTACGGACTAGCGGGGGGGCGAGGCAAGAGACCCAGTACTTC
.,.,TRBV10-2,TRBJ1-6,CASSESLRDIDNSPLHF,TGCGCCAGCAGTGAGTCCCTCCGGGACATCGATAATTCACCCCTCCACTTT
TRBD1,.,TRBV3-1/TRBV3-2,TRBJ2-7,CASSPRDRVGYEQYF,TGTGCCAGCAGCCCCCGGGACAGGGTGGGCTACGAGCAGTACTTC
.,.,TRBV12-3/TRBV12-4,TRBJ1-2,CASSLTGAYGYTF,TGTGCCAGCAGTTTAACGGGTGCATATGGCTACACCTTC
.,.,TRBV9,TRBJ2-5,CASSTRDFQETQYF,TGTGCCAGCAGCACAAGGGACTTCCAAGAGACCCAGTACTTC
TRBD1,.,TRBV7-9,TRBJ2-3,CASSLVTGVADTQYF,TGTGCCAGCAGCTTAGTGACAGGGGTGGCAGATACGCAGTATTTT
TRBD1,.,TRBV9,TRBJ1-2,CASSATWDSSYGYTF,TGTGCCAGCAGCGCCACCTGGGACAGTTCTTATGGCTACACCTTC
.,.,TRBV10-3,TRBJ1-1,CAISESTGNTEAFF,TGTGCCATCAGTGAGTCGACAGGGAACACTGAAGCTTTCTTT
TRBD1,.,TRBV27,TRBJ2-2,CASHQGASNTGELFF,TGTGCCAGTCACCAGGGGGCGTCGAACACCGGGGAGCTGTTTTTT
.,.,TRBV7-9,TRBJ1-1,CASSLGSEAFF,TGTGCCAGCAGCTTAGGTAGTGAAGCTTTCTTT
TRBD1,few,TRBV7-9,TRBJ2-1,CASSSGTGDNEQFF,TGTGCCAGCAGCTCCGGGACAGGGGACAATGAGCAGTTCTTC
.,.,TRBV6-5,TRBJ1-2,CASRADRVARGGYTF,TGTGCCAGCAGAGCTGACCGGGTGGCAAGGGGTGGCTACACCTTC
TRBD2,.,TRBV15,TRBJ2-1,CATSRNSGTSQGNEQFF,TGTGCCACCAGCAGAAATTCCGGGACTAGCCAGGGCAATGAGCAGTTCTTC